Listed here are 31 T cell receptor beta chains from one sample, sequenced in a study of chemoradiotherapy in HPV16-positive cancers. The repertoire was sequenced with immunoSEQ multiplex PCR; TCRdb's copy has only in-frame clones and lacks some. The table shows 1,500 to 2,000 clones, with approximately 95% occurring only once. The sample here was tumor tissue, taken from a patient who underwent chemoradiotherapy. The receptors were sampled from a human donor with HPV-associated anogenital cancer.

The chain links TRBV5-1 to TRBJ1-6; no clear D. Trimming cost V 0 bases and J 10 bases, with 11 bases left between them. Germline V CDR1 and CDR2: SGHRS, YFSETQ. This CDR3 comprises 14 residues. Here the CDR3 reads CASSLAEAVSPLHF. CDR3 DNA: TGCGCCAGCAGCTTGGCCGAGGCTGTCTCACCCCTCCACTTT.

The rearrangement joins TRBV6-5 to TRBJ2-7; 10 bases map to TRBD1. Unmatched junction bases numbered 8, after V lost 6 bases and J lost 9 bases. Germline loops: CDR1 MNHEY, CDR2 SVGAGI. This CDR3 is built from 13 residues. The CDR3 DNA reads TGTGCCAGCAGCGCCGGGACAGGGGAAGGGCAGTACTTC. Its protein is CASSAGTGEGQYF.

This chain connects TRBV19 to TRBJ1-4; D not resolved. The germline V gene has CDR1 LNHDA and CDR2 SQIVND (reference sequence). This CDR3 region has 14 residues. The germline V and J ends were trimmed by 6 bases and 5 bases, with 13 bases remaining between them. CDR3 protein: CASSSGGPNEKLFF. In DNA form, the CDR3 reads TGTGCCAGTAGCTCCGGAGGGCCAAATGAAAAACTGTTTTTT.

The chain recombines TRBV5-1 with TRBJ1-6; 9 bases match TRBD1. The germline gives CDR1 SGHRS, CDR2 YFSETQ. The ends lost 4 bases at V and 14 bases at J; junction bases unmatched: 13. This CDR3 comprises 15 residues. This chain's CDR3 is CASSQDGTGLWALHF. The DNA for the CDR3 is TGCGCCAGCAGCCAGGACGGGACAGGGTTATGGGCCCTCCACTTT.

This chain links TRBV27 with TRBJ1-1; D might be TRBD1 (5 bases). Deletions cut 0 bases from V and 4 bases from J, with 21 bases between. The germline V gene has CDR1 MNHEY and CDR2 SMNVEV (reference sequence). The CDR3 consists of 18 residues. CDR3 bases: TGTGCCAGCAGTTTATCCCCGAGCGGCAGGGACTGGGGCACTGAAGCTTTCTTT. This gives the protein CASSLSPSGRDWGTEAFF.

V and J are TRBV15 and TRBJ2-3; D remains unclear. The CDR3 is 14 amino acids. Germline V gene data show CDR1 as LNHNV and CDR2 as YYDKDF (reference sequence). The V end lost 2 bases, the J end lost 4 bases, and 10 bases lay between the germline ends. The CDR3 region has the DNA TGTGCCACCAGCAGACCTTTGATCGCAGATACGCAGTATTTT. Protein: CATSRPLIADTQYF. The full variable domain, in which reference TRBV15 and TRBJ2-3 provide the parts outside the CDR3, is DAMVIQNPRYQVTQFGKPVTLSCSQTLNHNVMYWYQQKSSQAPKLLFHYYDKDFNNEADTPDNFQSRRPNTSFCFLDIRSPGLGDTAMYLCATSRPLIADTQYFGPGTRLTVL.

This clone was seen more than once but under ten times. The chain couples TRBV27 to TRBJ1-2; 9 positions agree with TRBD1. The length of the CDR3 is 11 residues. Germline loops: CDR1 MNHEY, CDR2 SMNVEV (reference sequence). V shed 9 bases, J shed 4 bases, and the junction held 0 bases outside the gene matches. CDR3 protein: CARTGGYGYTF. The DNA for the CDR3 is TGTGCCAGGACAGGGGGCTATGGCTACACCTTC.

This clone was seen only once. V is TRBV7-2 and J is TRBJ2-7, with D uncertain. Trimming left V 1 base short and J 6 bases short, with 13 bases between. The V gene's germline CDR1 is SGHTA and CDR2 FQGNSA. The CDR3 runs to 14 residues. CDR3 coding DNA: TGTGCCAGCAGCTTAGAAGCCTCCGGTACCGAGCAGTACTTC. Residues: CASSLEASGTEQYF.

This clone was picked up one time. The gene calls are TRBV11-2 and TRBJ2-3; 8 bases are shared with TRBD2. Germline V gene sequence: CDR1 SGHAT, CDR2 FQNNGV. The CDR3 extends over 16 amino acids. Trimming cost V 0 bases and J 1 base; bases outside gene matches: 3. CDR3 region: CASSLELAGGTDTQYF. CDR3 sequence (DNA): TGTGCCAGCAGCTTAGAGCTAGCGGGTGGCACAGATACGCAGTATTTT. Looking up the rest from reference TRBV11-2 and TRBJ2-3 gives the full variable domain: EAGVAQSPRYKIIEKRQSVAFWCNPISGHATLYWYQQILGQGPKLLIQFQNNGVVDDSQLPKDRFSAERLKGVDSTLKIQPAKLEDSAVYLCASSLELAGGTDTQYFGPGTRLTVL.

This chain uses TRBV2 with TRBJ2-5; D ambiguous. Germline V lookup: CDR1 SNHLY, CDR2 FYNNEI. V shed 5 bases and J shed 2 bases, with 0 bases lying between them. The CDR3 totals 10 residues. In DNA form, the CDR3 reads TGTGCCAGCAGTCAAGAGACCCAGTACTTC. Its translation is CASSQETQYF.

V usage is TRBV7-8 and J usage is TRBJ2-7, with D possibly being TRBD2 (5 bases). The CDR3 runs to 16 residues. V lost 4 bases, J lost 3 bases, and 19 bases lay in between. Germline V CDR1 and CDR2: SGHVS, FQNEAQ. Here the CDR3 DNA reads TGTGCCAGCAGCTACCTCCTGGCGGAGAGCGGCTACGAGCAGTACTTC. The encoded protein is CASSYLLAESGYEQYF.

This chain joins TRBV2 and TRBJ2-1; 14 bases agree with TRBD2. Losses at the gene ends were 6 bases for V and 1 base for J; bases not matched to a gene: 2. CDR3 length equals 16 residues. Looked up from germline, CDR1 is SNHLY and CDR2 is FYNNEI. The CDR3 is CASRGLAGESYNEQFF. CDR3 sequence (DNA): TGTGCCAGCAGGGGACTAGCGGGAGAGTCCTACAATGAGCAGTTCTTC.

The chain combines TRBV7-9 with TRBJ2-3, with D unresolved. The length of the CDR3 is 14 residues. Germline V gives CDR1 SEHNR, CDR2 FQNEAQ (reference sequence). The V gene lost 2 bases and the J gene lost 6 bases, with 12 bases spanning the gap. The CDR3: CASSLRSVKDTQYF. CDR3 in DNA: TGTGCCAGCAGCTTACGGTCAGTGAAGGATACGCAGTATTTT.

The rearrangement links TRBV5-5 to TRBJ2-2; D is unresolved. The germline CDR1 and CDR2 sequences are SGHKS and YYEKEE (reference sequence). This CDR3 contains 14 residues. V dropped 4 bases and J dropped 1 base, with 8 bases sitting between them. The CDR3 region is CASSPPRNTGELFF. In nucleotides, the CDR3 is TGTGCCAGCAGCCCCCCTAGGAACACCGGGGAGCTGTTTTTT.

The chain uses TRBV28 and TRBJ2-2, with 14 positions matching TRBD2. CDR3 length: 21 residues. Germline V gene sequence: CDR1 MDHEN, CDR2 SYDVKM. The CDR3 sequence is CAKQGSKKPGLAGVVAGELFF. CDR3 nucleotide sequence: TGTGCAAAGCAGGGCTCTAAGAAACCGGGACTAGCGGGAGTGGTCGCCGGGGAGCTGTTTTTT.

CDR3 protein: CASSLPTGIGSPLHF. In DNA, the CDR3 is TGTGCCAGCAGTTTACCGACAGGGATCGGTTCACCCCTCCACTTT. V usage is TRBV28 and J usage is TRBJ1-6, with 7 bases fitting TRBD1. The CDR3 extends over 15 amino acids. The V segment lost 2 bases and the J segment 9 bases; nucleotides outside the gene matches: 7. Germline V gene lookup returns CDR1 MDHEN and CDR2 SYDVKM.

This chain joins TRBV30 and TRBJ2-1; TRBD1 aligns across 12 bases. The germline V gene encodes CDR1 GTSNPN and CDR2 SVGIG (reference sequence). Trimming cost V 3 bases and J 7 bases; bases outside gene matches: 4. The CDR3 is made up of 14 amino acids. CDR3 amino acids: CAWRGQGAGNEQFF. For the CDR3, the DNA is TGTGCCTGGAGGGGACAGGGGGCCGGGAATGAGCAGTTCTTC.

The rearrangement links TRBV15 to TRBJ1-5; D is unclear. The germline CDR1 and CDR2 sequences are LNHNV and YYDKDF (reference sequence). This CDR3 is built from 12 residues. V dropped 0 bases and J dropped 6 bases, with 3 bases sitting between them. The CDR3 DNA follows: TGTGCCACCAGCAGAGATGCTCAGCCCCAGCATTTT. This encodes CATSRDAQPQHF.

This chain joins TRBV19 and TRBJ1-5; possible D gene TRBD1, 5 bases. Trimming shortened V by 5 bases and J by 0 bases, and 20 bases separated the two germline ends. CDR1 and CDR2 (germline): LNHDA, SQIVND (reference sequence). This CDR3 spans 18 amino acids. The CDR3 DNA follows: TGTGCCAGTAGTGTTGTATGGGCGGGGCGAGATAGCAATCAGCCCCAGCATTTT. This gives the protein CASSVVWAGRDSNQPQHF.

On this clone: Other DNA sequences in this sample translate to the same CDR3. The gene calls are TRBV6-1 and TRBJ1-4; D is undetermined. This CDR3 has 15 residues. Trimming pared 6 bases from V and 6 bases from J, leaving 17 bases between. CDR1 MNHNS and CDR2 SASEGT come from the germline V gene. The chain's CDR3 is CASSAKGPEYEKLFF. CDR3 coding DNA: TGTGCCAGCAGCGCCAAAGGGCCCGAGTATGAAAAACTGTTTTTT.

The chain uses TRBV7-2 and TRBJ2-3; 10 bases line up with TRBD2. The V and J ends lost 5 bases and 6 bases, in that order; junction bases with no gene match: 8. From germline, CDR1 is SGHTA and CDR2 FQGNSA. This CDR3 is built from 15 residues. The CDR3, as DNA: TGTGCCAGCAGCGTTAGCACTAGCGGGATGGATACGCAGTATTTT. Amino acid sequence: CASSVSTSGMDTQYF.

CDR3 sequence: CASSSPAREQYF. Here the CDR3 DNA reads TGTGCCAGCAGCTCCCCAGCCCGCGAGCAGTACTTC. The chain joins TRBV28 to TRBJ2-7; D not certain. Trimming shortened V by 6 bases and J by 6 bases, and 12 bases separated the two germline ends. Germline CDR1 is MDHEN and CDR2 is SYDVKM. The CDR3 is 12 residues long.

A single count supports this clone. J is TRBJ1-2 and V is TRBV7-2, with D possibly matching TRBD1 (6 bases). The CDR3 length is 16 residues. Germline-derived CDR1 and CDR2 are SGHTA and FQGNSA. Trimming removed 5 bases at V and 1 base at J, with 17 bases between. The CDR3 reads CASSKGQGAGNYGYTF. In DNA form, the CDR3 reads TGTGCCAGCAGCAAGGGACAAGGGGCGGGTAACTATGGCTACACCTTC.

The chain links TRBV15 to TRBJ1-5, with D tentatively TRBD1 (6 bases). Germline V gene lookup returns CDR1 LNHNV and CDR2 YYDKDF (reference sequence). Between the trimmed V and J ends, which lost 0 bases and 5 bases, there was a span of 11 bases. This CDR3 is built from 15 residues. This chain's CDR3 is CATSRDRGIYQPQHF. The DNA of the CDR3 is TGTGCCACCAGCAGAGATAGGGGGATCTATCAGCCCCAGCATTTT.

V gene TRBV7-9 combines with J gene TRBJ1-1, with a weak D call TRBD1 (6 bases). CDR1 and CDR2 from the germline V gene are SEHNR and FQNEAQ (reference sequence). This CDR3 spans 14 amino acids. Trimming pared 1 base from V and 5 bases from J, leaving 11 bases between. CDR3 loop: CASSLEGGRTEAFF. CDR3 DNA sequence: TGTGCCAGCAGCTTAGAAGGGGGGAGGACTGAAGCTTTCTTT.

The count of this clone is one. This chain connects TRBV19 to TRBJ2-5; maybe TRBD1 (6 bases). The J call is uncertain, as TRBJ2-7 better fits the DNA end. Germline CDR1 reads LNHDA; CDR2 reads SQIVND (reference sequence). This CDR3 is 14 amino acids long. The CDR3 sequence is CASSIKPGHYEQYF. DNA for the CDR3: TGTGCCAGTAGTATAAAACCGGGACACTACGAGCAGTACTTC.

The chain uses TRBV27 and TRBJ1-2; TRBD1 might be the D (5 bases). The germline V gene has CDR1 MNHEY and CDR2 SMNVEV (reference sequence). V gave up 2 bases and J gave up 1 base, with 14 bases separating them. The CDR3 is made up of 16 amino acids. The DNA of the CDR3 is TGTGCCAGCAGTTTAAATCGCGGGGGGGATAACTATGGCTACACCTTC. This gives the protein CASSLNRGGDNYGYTF.

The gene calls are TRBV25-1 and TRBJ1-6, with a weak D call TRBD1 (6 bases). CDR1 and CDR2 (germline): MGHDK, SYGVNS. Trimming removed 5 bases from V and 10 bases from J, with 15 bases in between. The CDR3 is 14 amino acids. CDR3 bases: TGTGCCAGCAGTAAAACAGGGAATCCATCACCCCTCCACTTT. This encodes CASSKTGNPSPLHF.

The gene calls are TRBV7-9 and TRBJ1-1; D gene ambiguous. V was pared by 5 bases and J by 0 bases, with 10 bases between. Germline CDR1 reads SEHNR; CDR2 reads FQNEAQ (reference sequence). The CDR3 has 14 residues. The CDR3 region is CASSTRTLNTEAFF. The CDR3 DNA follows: TGTGCCAGCAGCACCCGGACTTTGAACACTGAAGCTTTCTTT.

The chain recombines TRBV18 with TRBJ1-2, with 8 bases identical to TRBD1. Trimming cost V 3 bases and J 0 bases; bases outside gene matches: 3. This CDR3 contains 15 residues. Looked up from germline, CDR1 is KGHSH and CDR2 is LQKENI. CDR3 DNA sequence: TGTGCCAGCTCACCTGACAGGGGTTCTAACTATGGCTACACCTTC. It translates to CASSPDRGSNYGYTF.

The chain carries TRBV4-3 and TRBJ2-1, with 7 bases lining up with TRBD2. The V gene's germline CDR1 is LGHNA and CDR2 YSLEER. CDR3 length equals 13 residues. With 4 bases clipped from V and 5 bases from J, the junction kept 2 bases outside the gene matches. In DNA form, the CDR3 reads TGCGCCAGCAGCCCGGGGGGAAACAATGAGCAGTTCTTC. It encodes CASSPGGNNEQFF.